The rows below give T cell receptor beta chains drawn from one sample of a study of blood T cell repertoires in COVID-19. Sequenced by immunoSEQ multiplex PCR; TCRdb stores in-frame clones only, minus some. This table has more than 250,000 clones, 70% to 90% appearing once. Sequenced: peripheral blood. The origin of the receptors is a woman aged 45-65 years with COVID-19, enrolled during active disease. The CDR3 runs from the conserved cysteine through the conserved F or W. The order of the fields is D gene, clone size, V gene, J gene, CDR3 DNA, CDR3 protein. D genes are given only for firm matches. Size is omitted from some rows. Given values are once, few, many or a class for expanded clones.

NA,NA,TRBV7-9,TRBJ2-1,TGTGCCAGCAGCTCACAGGGGACTTCCTACAATGAGCAGTTCTTC,CASSSQGTSYNEQFF
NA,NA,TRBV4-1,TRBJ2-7,TGCGCCAGCAGCCATAGTTTTAGCTACGAGCAGTACTTC,CASSHSFSYEQYF
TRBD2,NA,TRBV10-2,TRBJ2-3,TGCGCCACCCGAGCGGGGGCAGGCACAGATACGCAGTATTTT,CATRAGAGTDTQYF
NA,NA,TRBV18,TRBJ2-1,TGTGCCAGTTCCCCCAGAGCTGAACGGGGGTACAATGAGCAGTTCTTC,CASSPRAERGYNEQFF
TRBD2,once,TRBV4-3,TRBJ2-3,TGCGCCAGCAGCCAAACTAGCGGATACACAGATACGCAGTATTTT,CASSQTSGYTDTQYF
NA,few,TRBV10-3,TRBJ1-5,TGTGCCATCAGTCAGGGCAACCAGCCCCAGCATTTT,CAISQGNQPQHF
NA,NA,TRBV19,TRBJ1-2,TGTGCCAGTAGTATAGATCAGGGTAGCGGCTACACCTTC,CASSIDQGSGYTF
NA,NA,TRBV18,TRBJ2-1,TGTGCCAGCTCGGGGCAAAACAATGAGCAGTTCTTC,CASSGQNNEQFF
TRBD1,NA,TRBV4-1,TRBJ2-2,TGCGCCAGCAGCCAAACTCCGGGACAGGGGAACACCGGGGAGCTGTTTTTT,CASSQTPGQGNTGELFF
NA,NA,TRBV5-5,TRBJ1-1,TGTGCCAGCAGCTTGGGGACAGCGAACACTGAAGCTTTCTTT,CASSLGTANTEAFF
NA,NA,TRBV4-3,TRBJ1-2,TGCGCCAGCAGCCAAAACGGGGTTTATGGCTACACCTTC,CASSQNGVYGYTF
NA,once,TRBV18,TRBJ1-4,TGTGCCAGCTCCCCCTTAGGGCAGGGGAACGAAAAACTGTTTTTT,CASSPLGQGNEKLFF
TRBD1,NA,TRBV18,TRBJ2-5,TGTGCCAGCTCACCACAACTCGGGACAGGGGGCTTCCAGCAGGCTGAAGAGACCCAGTACTTC,CASSPQLGTGGFQQAEETQYF
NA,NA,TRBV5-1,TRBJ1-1,TGCGCCAGCAGCTTGGGACACTCACCGAACACTGAAGCTTTCTTT,CASSLGHSPNTEAFF
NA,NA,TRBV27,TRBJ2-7,TGTGCCAGCAGTCCCCGGGTCGCCCACTACGAGCAGTACTTC,CASSPRVAHYEQYF
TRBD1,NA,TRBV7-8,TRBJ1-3,TGTGCCAGCAGCCCGGGACAGTTGGGAAACACCATATATTTT,CASSPGQLGNTIYF
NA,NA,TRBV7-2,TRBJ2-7,TGTGCCAGCAGCTCCCGTAACTACTACGAGCAGTACTTC,CASSSRNYYEQYF
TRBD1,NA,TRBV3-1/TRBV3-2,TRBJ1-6,TGTGCCAGCAGCCAAGGGAGCGGGACAGGGTTAAATTCACCCCTCCACTTT,CASSQGSGTGLNSPLHF
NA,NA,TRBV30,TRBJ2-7,TGTGCCTTCGAGCGCGCCGCCTACGAGCAGTACTTC,CAFERAAYEQYF
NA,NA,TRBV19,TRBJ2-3,TGTGCCACTCTTAGCGGAACCCTAAGCACAGATACGCAGTATTTT,CATLSGTLSTDTQYF
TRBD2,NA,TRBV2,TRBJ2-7,TGTGCCAGCACCCTGACTAGCGGGACCTACGAGCAGTACTTC,CASTLTSGTYEQYF
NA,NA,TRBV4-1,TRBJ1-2,TGCGCCAGCAGCCAAGATTCAGGGAGGAGAGGCTACACCTTC,CASSQDSGRRGYTF
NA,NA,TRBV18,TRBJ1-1,TGTGCCAGCTCACCACTCACCTTTGCGGGCAGCTTGGCGAACACTGAAGCTTTCTTT,CASSPLTFAGSLANTEAFF
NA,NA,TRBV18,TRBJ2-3,TGTGCCAGCACCAGACTAGGGGCGGATACGCAGTATTTT,CASTRLGADTQYF
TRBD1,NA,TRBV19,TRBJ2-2,TGTGCCAGTAGTAGATTGACAGGGGGTTTTACCGGGGAGCTGTTTTTT,CASSRLTGGFTGELFF
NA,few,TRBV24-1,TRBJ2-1,TGTGCCACCAGTGACTGGAGAGATGAGCAGTTCTTC,CATSDWRDEQFF
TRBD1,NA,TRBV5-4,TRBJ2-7,TGTGCCAGCACTCTAGCAGGGGGCGGCTACGAGCAGTACTTC,CASTLAGGGYEQYF
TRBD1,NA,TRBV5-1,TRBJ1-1,TGCGCCAGCAGCCTCTACAGGGGATCATTCACTGAAGCTTTCTTT,CASSLYRGSFTEAFF
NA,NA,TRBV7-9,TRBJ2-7,TGTGCCAGCAGCTTATCGAACAGGGACCACGAGCAGTACTTC,CASSLSNRDHEQYF
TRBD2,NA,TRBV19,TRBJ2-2,TGTGCCAGTAGTACACTAGCGGGAGGCCGTACCGGGGAGCTGTTTTTT,CASSTLAGGRTGELFF
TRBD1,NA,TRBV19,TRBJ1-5,TGTGCCAGTCACCAACAGGGGGCAAGCAATCAGCCCCAGCATTTT,CASHQQGASNQPQHF
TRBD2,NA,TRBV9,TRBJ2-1,TGTGCCAGCAGTAAGGACCGGGACTATGGGTATGAGCAGTTCTTC,CASSKDRDYGYEQFF
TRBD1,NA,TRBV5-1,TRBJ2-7,TGCGCCAGCAGCCGTGACACCGGGACAGGGTTGGAGCAGTACTTC,CASSRDTGTGLEQYF
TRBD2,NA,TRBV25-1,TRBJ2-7,TGTGCCAGCAGAGAGACTAGCGGGAGGTACGAGCAGTACTTC,CASRETSGRYEQYF
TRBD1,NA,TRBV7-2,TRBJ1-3,TGTGCCAGCAGCTACCGGGACAGTGGAAACACCATATATTTT,CASSYRDSGNTIYF
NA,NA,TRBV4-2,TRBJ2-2,TGTGCCAGCAGCCAAGATTTGCGAGGCGCCGGGGAGCTGTTTTTT,CASSQDLRGAGELFF
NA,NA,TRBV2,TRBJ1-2,TGTGCCAGCCTAAGACAGGTCGGGTATGGCTACACCTTC,CASLRQVGYGYTF
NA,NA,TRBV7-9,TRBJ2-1,TGTGCCAGCAGCTTCAGGGAAGCGTCCTACAATGAGCAGTTCTTC,CASSFREASYNEQFF